These 13 T cell receptor beta chains originate from one sample sequenced in a study of vaccination and CD4 T cells after COVID-19 (dated by TCRdb to the early 2020s). Libraries were built with PCR. The sample was run on an Illumina iSeq 100. At the Johns Hopkins FTIC core, DNA from the cultured CD4+ T cells underwent TCR sequencing with the Oncomine TCR Beta short-read assay. TCRdb reprocessed the public reads (quality trimming at Q25 with fastp, clone calling with MiXCR) and kept in-frame beta chains. Identical CDR3 proteins give one entry, which carries the most common genes and DNA. Here the sample has some 4,300 distinct CDR3 sequences; more than 75% occur a single time. Around 49% of the sample is taken by the ten largest. Their target antigens are unknown. The sample's treatment or condition label, decoded: approximately nine-day PBMC culture with coronavirus spike peptide pools or control peptides (ViraFEST assay).

The sequencing input was CD4+ T cells from blood, cultured in vitro. Every receptor here comes from a human donor who had recovered from COVID-19.

This clonotype was seen just once. V gene TRBV20-1 combines with J gene TRBJ2-5; D may be TRBD2 (5 bases). CDR3 length: 13 residues. The germline V gene encodes CDR1 DFQATT and CDR2 SNEGSKA (reference sequence). Trimming stripped 3 bases from V and 5 bases from J, with 13 bases between. The CDR3 DNA follows: TGCAGTGCTAGCCCACTGAAGCGGGAGACCCAGTACTTC. Protein: CSASPLKRETQYF.

The CDR3: CSARSPQKLFF. CDR3 in DNA: TGCAGTGCTAGATCGCCCCAAAAACTGTTTTTT. V usage is TRBV20-1 and J usage is TRBJ1-4; unclear D gene. Germline assignment: CDR1 DFQATT and CDR2 SNEGSKA (reference sequence). There are 11 residues in the CDR3. V was clipped by 2 bases and J by 9 bases, with 7 bases between them.

This clonotype has just one count. A read error may produce the germline difference seen at one junction end. V and J are TRBV20-1 and TRBJ2-5, with D unresolved. Germline V CDR1 and CDR2: DFQATT, SNEGSKA (reference sequence). The CDR3 is 15 amino acids. The CDR3 loop reads CSARDPPRPQGTQYF. The DNA of the CDR3 is TGCAGTGCTAGAGATCCCCCACGACCCCAAGGGACCCAGTACTTC.

The chain joins TRBV5-1 to TRBJ1-2; tentatively, D is TRBD1 (5 bases). V was trimmed by 1 base and J by 8 bases, leaving 9 bases between them. CDR1 and CDR2 from the germline V gene are SGHRS and YFSETQ. CDR3 length: 12 amino acids. The CDR3 region has the DNA TGCGCCAGCAGCTTGTTACGGGACGGCTACACCTTC. It encodes CASSLLRDGYTF.

In regard to this clonotype: At one of its ends the junction is not consistent with the germline gene, which may arise from a read error. The V gene is TRBV10-3, the J gene TRBJ2-5; TRBD1 aligns across 12 bases. From germline, CDR1 is ENHRY and CDR2 SYGVKD. The CDR3 runs to 15 residues. CDR3 sequence: CASSLRDRGLETQYF. The CDR3 nucleotides read TGTGCCAGCAGTCTCCGGGACAGGGGGCTAGAGACCCAGTACTTC.

A remark on this clonotype: Just one base apart from a much larger clone, this may be a read error. This CDR3 is missing its conserved last phenylalanine or tryptophan, likely due to a read error. This chain links TRBV7-2 with TRBJ1-6; no firm D call. Looked up from germline, CDR1 is SGHTA and CDR2 is FQGNSA. The V and J ends lost 2 bases and 5 bases respectively, with 10 bases between them. The CDR3 is 15 residues long. For the CDR3, the DNA is TGTGCCAGCAGCTTATTCGGGCAGGATAATTCACCCCTCCACATT. As protein: CASSLFGQDNSPLHI.

The genes are TRBV7-9 and TRBJ1-5, with D perhaps matching TRBD1 (5 bases). V dropped 5 bases and J dropped 5 bases, with 13 bases sitting between them. The CDR3 covers 14 residues. Germline-derived CDR1 and CDR2 are SEHNR and FQNEAQ (reference sequence). CDR3 loop: CASSTTGLHQPQHF. CDR3 nucleotide sequence: TGTGCCAGCAGCACCACAGGTCTCCATCAGCCCCAGCATTTT.

The count of this clonotype is one. The DNA of the CDR3 is TGCAGCGCCTCCGGGACAGGGGGGTACGAGCAGTACTTC. Amino acids: CSASGTGGYEQYF. J is TRBJ2-7 and V is TRBV20-1; 11 nucleotides line up with TRBD1. The CDR3 consists of 13 residues. The germline V gene encodes CDR1 DFQATT and CDR2 SNEGSKA (reference sequence).

The J gene is TRBJ1-6, the V gene TRBV27, with D unresolved. This CDR3 has 15 amino acids. Trimming left V 0 bases short and J 7 bases short, with 10 bases between. Germline V gene data show CDR1 as MNHEY and CDR2 as SMNVEV (reference sequence). The CDR3 reads CASSLSSHSNSPLHF. CDR3 coding DNA: TGTGCCAGCAGTTTATCGTCGCACAGCAATTCACCCCTCCACTTT.

This chain links TRBV19 with TRBJ1-1; no clear D. Germline V CDR1 and CDR2: LNHDA, SQIVND (reference sequence). The CDR3 totals 17 residues. V was pared by 4 bases and J by 0 bases, with 18 bases between. CDR3 in DNA: TGTGCCAGTAGTAGGCCCGGACGGCCTGGGGTGAACACTGAAGCTTTCTTT. Its translation is CASSRPGRPGVNTEAFF.

Relative to its sample, this clonotype is large. The chain employs TRBV20-1 and TRBJ1-1; D possibly corresponds to TRBD1 (5 bases). CDR1 and CDR2 (germline): DFQATT, SNEGSKA (reference sequence). V was pared by 5 bases and J by 4 bases, with 17 bases between. This CDR3 spans 14 amino acids. Written as DNA, the CDR3 is TGCAGTGCTTTCACCGGGACGGCGGGCACTGAAGCTTTCTTT. It specifies CSAFTGTAGTEAFF.

This chain connects TRBV20-1 to TRBJ2-3, with 7 positions matching TRBD1. The CDR3 runs 18 residues. The germline CDR1 and CDR2 sequences are DFQATT and SNEGSKA (reference sequence). V shed 0 bases and J 4 bases; nucleotides not matched to a gene: 16. The CDR3 DNA reads TGCAGTGCTAGAGATCCACGCAGTAGGCAGGGGGTCGCAGATACGCAGTATTTT. Protein: CSARDPRSRQGVADTQYF.

This clonotype was counted a single time. This chain uses TRBV6-5 with TRBJ2-7; TRBD1 might be the D (6 bases). V lost 4 bases and J lost 7, with 14 bases in between. The CDR3 loop spans 13 amino acids. Germline-derived CDR1 and CDR2 are MNHEY and SVGAGI. This chain's CDR3 is CASSSPGQREQYF. The CDR3 coding sequence is TGTGCCAGCAGTTCCCCGGGACAACGGGAGCAGTACTTC.